The subject of this entry is one TCR beta chain. Its cognate antigen is unknown. This sample was included in a study of cytomegalovirus exposure and HLA in healthy donors. Study-wide points: With later analysis, a missense DCLRE1C variant became linked to TCR beta V- and J-gene trimming.

13 Jbeta primers and 60 Vbeta primers were used for the PCR. Some clones are missing from TCRdb's copy, which holds only in-frame ones; the method was immunoSEQ multiplex PCR. The sample lists approximately 120,000 clones; about three quarters were seen once. Germline V lookup: CDR1 MNHNY, CDR2 SVGAGI (reference sequence). The V gene lost 0 bases and the J gene lost 0 bases, with 9 bases spanning the gap. The CDR3 has 16 amino acids. What was sequenced was PBMCs. The clonotype was recovered from a woman aged 55-70 years in good health and CMV-seropositive. The chain recombines TRBV6-6 with TRBJ1-5; D is undetermined. For the CDR3, the DNA is TGTGCCAGCAGTTACTCGATTCGGGATAGCAATCAGCCCCAGCATTTT. It is translated as CASSYSIRDSNQPQHF.